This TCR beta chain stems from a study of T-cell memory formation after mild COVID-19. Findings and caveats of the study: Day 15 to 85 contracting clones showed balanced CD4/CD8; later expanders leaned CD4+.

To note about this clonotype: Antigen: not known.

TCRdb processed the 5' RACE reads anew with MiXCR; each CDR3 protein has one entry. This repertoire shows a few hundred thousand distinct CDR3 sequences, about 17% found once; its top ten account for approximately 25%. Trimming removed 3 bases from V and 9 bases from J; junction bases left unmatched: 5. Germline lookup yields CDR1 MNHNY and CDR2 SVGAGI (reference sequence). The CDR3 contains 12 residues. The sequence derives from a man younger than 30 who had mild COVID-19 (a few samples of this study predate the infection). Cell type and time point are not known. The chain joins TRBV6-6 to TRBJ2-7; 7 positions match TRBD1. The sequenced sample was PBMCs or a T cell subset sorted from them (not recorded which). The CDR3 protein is CASSYPTGSQYF. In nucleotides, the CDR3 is TGTGCCAGCAGTTATCCGACAGGGTCGCAGTACTTC.